This entry lists 27 T cell receptor beta chains sequenced from one sample in a study of T-cell memory formation after mild COVID-19. TCRdb re-analysed the 5' RACE reads in MiXCR, keeping a single row per CDR3 protein. The data contain approximately 350,000 distinct CDR3 sequences, 10% to 15% of them singletons. The source material was PBMCs or a T cell subset sorted from them (not recorded which). These receptors were collected from a man younger than 30 who had mild COVID-19 (a few samples of this study predate the infection). Cell type and time point are not known.

This clonotype has more than one count but fewer than ten. The chain recombines TRBV19 with TRBJ2-3, with 10 positions matching TRBD1. The CDR3 contains 16 residues. V shed 6 bases and J 0 bases; nucleotides not matched to a gene: 6. The germline V gene encodes CDR1 LNHDA and CDR2 SQIVND (reference sequence). The CDR3 spells CASRADRGTSTDTQYF. The CDR3 DNA reads TGTGCCAGTAGGGCGGACAGGGGGACTAGCACAGATACGCAGTATTTT. Filled out from reference TRBV19 and TRBJ2-3, the complete variable domain reads DGGITQSPKYLFRKEGQNVTLSCEQNLNHDAMYWYRQDPGQGLRLIYYSQIVNDFQKGDIAEGYSVSREKKESFPLTVTSAQKNPTAFYLCASRADRGTSTDTQYFGPGTRLTVL.

This clonotype was counted a few times. The genes are TRBV6-2 or TRBV6-3 and TRBJ2-1; D gene uncertain. The CDR3 consists of 18 residues. V lost 4 bases and J 0 bases, leaving 19 bases between the germline ends. Per the germline V gene, CDR1 is MNHEY and CDR2 is SVGEGT. CDR3 nucleotide sequence: TGTGCCAGCAGTTTGCACCTTACCAATCTCAACTCCTACAATGAGCAGTTCTTC. Residues: CASSLHLTNLNSYNEQFF.

The gene calls are TRBV12-3 or TRBV12-4 and TRBJ2-3; D remains unclear. CDR3 length: 13 residues. The V gene lost 3 bases and the J gene lost 2 bases, with 6 bases spanning the gap. Here the CDR3 reads CASSFENTDTQYF. CDR3 in DNA: TGTGCCAGCAGTTTTGAAAACACAGATACGCAGTATTTT.

The chain links TRBV6-5 to TRBJ2-3; the D gene is possibly TRBD2 (5 bases). Germline V lookup: CDR1 MNHEY, CDR2 SVGAGI. V was shortened by 6 bases and J by 4 bases, with 20 bases between the two germline ends. The CDR3 extends over 16 amino acids. The chain's CDR3 is CASRTGSRNGADTQYF. DNA of the CDR3: TGTGCCAGCAGAACGGGTTCTCGGAACGGGGCAGATACGCAGTATTTT.

This chain uses TRBV19 with TRBJ2-5, with D perhaps matching TRBD1 (5 bases). CDR3 length: 13 amino acids. Germline V gene data show CDR1 as LNHDA and CDR2 as SQIVND (reference sequence). Trimming took off 3 bases at V and 4 bases at J, with 9 bases between the two ends. The CDR3 region is CASSISRAETQYF. DNA of the CDR3: TGTGCCAGTAGTATTAGCAGGGCAGAGACCCAGTACTTC.

The chain joins TRBV4-1 to TRBJ2-6, with D possibly TRBD2 on 5 matching bases. The V and J ends lost 0 bases and 12 bases respectively, with 15 bases between them. The length of the CDR3 is 15 residues. Per germline, CDR1 MGHRA and CDR2 YSYEKL. The CDR3 is CASSQDLGVSRVLTF. CDR3 in DNA: TGCGCCAGCAGCCAAGATCTGGGAGTCTCCCGCGTCCTGACTTTC.

V is TRBV7-9 and J is TRBJ2-7, with D unclear. This CDR3 contains 11 residues. Germline V gene data show CDR1 as SEHNR and CDR2 as FQNEAQ (reference sequence). Trimming stripped 3 bases from V and 7 bases from J, with 7 bases between. CDR3 sequence: CASSFTGEQYF. The CDR3 DNA is TGTGCCAGCAGCTTTACCGGGGAGCAGTACTTC.

CDR3 protein: CASSLGGRDYTF. CDR3 coding DNA: TGCGCCAGCAGCTTGGGGGGGCGAGACTACACCTTC. The chain has TRBV5-1 and TRBJ1-2, with D perhaps matching TRBD1 (6 bases). This CDR3 has 12 residues. V shed 0 bases and J shed 10 bases, with 10 bases lying between them. The germline CDR1 and CDR2 sequences are SGHRS and YFSETQ. The whole variable domain, filled in from reference TRBV5-1 and TRBJ1-2, reads KAGVTQTPRYLIKTRGQQVTLSCSPISGHRSVSWYQQTPGQGLQFLFEYFSETQRNKGNFPGRFSGRQFSNSRSEMNVSTLELGDSALYLCASSLGGRDYTFGSGTRLTVV.

This clonotype was recorded a few times. The chain is built from TRBV20-1 and TRBJ1-1; 7 bases are shared with TRBD1. The junction had 14 bases not matched to a gene; V was cut back by 0 bases and J by 1 base. The germline CDR1 and CDR2 sequences are DFQATT and SNEGSKA (reference sequence). The CDR3 loop spans 18 amino acids. The CDR3 region is CSARDSLTGWERNTEAFF. CDR3 sequence (DNA): TGCAGTGCTAGAGATTCTCTGACAGGGTGGGAAAGGAACACTGAAGCTTTCTTT.

In its sample, this clonotype was seen a few times. The CDR3 DNA reads as TGTGCCAGCAGTTTACTACTAGCGGGGGAAGAGACCCAGTACTTC. Amino acids: CASSLLLAGEETQYF. This chain connects TRBV27 to TRBJ2-5, with 11 bases that match TRBD2. Germline V gives CDR1 MNHEY, CDR2 SMNVEV (reference sequence). V lost 2 bases to trimming and J lost 3 bases; unmatched junction nucleotides: 2. This CDR3 region has 15 residues.

This clonotype was counted only a few times. V usage is TRBV19 and J usage is TRBJ2-3; no reliable D call. V lost 2 bases and J lost 4, with 7 bases in between. Germline V gene lookup returns CDR1 LNHDA and CDR2 SQIVND (reference sequence). The CDR3 extends over 13 amino acids. The CDR3, as DNA: TGTGCCAGTAGTATACGACCAGCAGATACGCAGTATTTT. The encoded protein is CASSIRPADTQYF.

The V and J genes are TRBV9 and TRBJ2-2; weak D call: TRBD1 (5 bases). Germline lookup yields CDR1 SGDLS and CDR2 YYNGEE. V lost 0 bases to trimming and J lost 4 bases, with 10 bases between them. This CDR3 contains 15 residues. The CDR3, as DNA: TGTGCCAGCAGCGTAGATGGGGCTCGCACCGGGGAGCTGTTTTTT. It encodes CASSVDGARTGELFF.

The V call is TRBV4-3, the J call TRBJ1-6, with D perhaps TRBD1 (5 bases). The CDR3 runs 15 residues. Germline values: CDR1 LGHNA, CDR2 YSLEER. Deletions cut 4 bases from V and 6 bases from J, with 13 bases between. DNA of the CDR3: TGCGCCAGCAGCCCCGACGGGACCACTAATTCACCCCTCCACTTT. It is translated as CASSPDGTTNSPLHF.

There are many counts of this clonotype. The CDR3 region is CASSFSGNTIYF. As DNA, the CDR3 is TGTGCCAGCAGCTTCTCTGGAAACACCATATATTTT. This sequence joins TRBV7-9 and TRBJ1-3, with D unresolved. V lost 3 bases and J lost 0, with 0 bases in between. CDR3 length: 12 amino acids. Germline CDR1 SEHNR, CDR2 FQNEAQ (reference sequence).

The rearrangement links TRBV4-3 to TRBJ2-2; D might be TRBD2 (5 bases). Trimming shortened V by 0 bases and J by 6 bases, and 17 bases separated the two germline ends. This CDR3 has 17 residues. Germline V lookup: CDR1 LGHNA, CDR2 YSLEER. As DNA, the CDR3 is TGCGCCAGCAGCCAAGAAGAGCCGCCCGGGAAATCCGGGGAGCTGTTTTTT. Its protein product is CASSQEEPPGKSGELFF.

This clonotype occurred a few times. V gene TRBV29-1 combines with J gene TRBJ2-1, with a possible D match to TRBD1 (5 bases). Germline values: CDR1 SQVTM, CDR2 ANQGSEA. V dropped 6 bases and J dropped 6 bases, with 12 bases sitting between them. The CDR3 is 12 residues long. CDR3 sequence: CSVLRQGNEQFF. The CDR3 DNA sequence: TGCAGCGTGCTTAGGCAGGGCAATGAGCAGTTCTTC.

The rearrangement joins TRBV7-2 to TRBJ2-5, with D perhaps assigned TRBD1 or TRBD2 (5 bases each). This CDR3 region has 15 residues. V lost 5 bases and J lost 4, with 17 bases in between. Germline-derived CDR1 and CDR2 are SGHTA and FQGNSA. The CDR3 spells CASSQQSGTGETQYF. CDR3 bases: TGTGCCAGCAGCCAGCAGAGTGGGACGGGAGAGACCCAGTACTTC.

The chain recombines TRBV6-2 or TRBV6-3 with TRBJ2-5; no clear D gene. Looked up from germline, CDR1 is MNHEY and CDR2 is SVGEGT. There are 14 residues in the CDR3. V lost 2 bases, J lost 3 bases, and 10 bases lay in between. The CDR3, as DNA: TGTGCCAGCAGTTACCCCCATTGGGAAGAGACCCAGTACTTC. Translated, it gives CASSYPHWEETQYF.

In DNA, the CDR3 is TGTGCCAGCAGCGCCCTCGGGACAGGCTATGGCTACACCTTC. Protein sequence: CASSALGTGYGYTF. The chain combines TRBV2 with TRBJ1-2; 8 bases match TRBD1. This CDR3 is 14 amino acids long. V lost 6 bases, J lost 4 bases, and 7 bases stayed unmatched. CDR1 is SNHLY, CDR2 FYNNEI, per germline.

This clonotype has only a few counts. This chain uses TRBV7-2 with TRBJ2-3; D possibly corresponds to TRBD1 (5 bases). CDR3 length: 15 residues. The germline V gene encodes CDR1 SGHTA and CDR2 FQGNSA. Trimming took off 2 bases at V and 2 bases at J, with 11 bases between the two ends. This chain's CDR3 is CASSLQARDTDTQYF. CDR3 DNA: TGTGCCAGCAGCTTACAGGCCAGGGACACAGATACGCAGTATTTT.

This clonotype has only a few counts. The chain is built from TRBV6-5 and TRBJ2-7; TRBD1 matches at 7 bases. Germline CDR1 is MNHEY and CDR2 is SVGAGI. This CDR3 comprises 16 residues. The junction had 11 bases not matched to a gene; V was cut back by 2 bases and J by 4 bases. The CDR3, as DNA: TGTGCCAGCAGTTACCGCCCAGGGACAGACTTATACGAGCAGTACGTC. Translation: CASSYRPGTDLYEQYV.

This clonotype was seen more than once but under ten times. This chain connects TRBV6-5 to TRBJ2-4; D gene unclear. Trimming stripped 6 bases from V and 2 bases from J, with 14 bases between. The CDR3 is made up of 15 amino acids. Germline assignment: CDR1 MNHEY and CDR2 SVGAGI. The CDR3 region has the DNA TGTGCCAGCAGCCCTGACTCTCTACCCAAAAACATTCAGTACTTC. Translated, it gives CASSPDSLPKNIQYF.

This clonotype was observed a handful of times. The chain is built from TRBV20-1 and TRBJ2-5; possible D gene TRBD2, 5 bases. Germline V gene sequence: CDR1 DFQATT, CDR2 SNEGSKA (reference sequence). This CDR3 is 13 amino acids long. The V end lost 1 base, the J end lost 7 bases, and 13 bases lay between the germline ends. The CDR3, as DNA: TGCAGTGCTAGAGCGGGGAGCCTTGCGACCCAGTACTTC. This sequence encodes CSARAGSLATQYF.

This clonotype has a count of ten or more. The genes are TRBV5-1 and TRBJ2-5; 8 bases line up with TRBD2. CDR3 length equals 14 residues. After removal of 4 bases from V and 1 base from J, the junction contained 3 bases not matched to a gene. The germline gives CDR1 SGHRS, CDR2 YFSETQ. The chain's CDR3 is CASSPGTSQETQYF. DNA for the CDR3: TGCGCCAGCAGCCCAGGGACTAGCCAAGAGACCCAGTACTTC. Full variable domain (rest looked up from reference TRBV5-1 and TRBJ2-5): KAGVTQTPRYLIKTRGQQVTLSCSPISGHRSVSWYQQTPGQGLQFLFEYFSETQRNKGNFPGRFSGRQFSNSRSEMNVSTLELGDSALYLCASSPGTSQETQYFGPGTRLLVL.

This clonotype was seen more than once but under ten times. The chain combines TRBV24-1 with TRBJ2-3, with TRBD1 matching over 7 bases. CDR3 length: 14 amino acids. V lost 5 bases, J lost 0 bases, and 1 base stayed unmatched. Germline loops: CDR1 KGHDR, CDR2 SFDVKD. CDR3 sequence: CATSGRGSTDTQYF. The CDR3 DNA reads TGTGCCACCAGTGGCAGGGGGAGCACAGATACGCAGTATTTT.

The genes are TRBV5-1 and TRBJ1-1; the D gene is possibly TRBD1 (5 bases). V lost 1 base and J 0 bases, leaving 10 bases between the germline ends. CDR3 length: 15 amino acids. Per germline, CDR1 SGHRS and CDR2 YFSETQ. CDR3 loop: CASSLMGGVNTEAFF. CDR3 nucleotides: TGCGCCAGCAGCTTGATGGGGGGGGTGAACACTGAAGCTTTCTTT.

The chain carries TRBV20-1 and TRBJ2-3; 8 positions match TRBD2. Trimming took 5 bases from V and 1 from J; bases not matched to a gene: 11. CDR3 length: 16 residues. Germline V gene lookup returns CDR1 DFQATT and CDR2 SNEGSKA (reference sequence). The CDR3 DNA follows: TGCAGTGCTCCCCAAGGGTGGCGGGGGGGCACAGATACGCAGTATTTT. Its protein is CSAPQGWRGGTDTQYF.